A single sample is the source of the 18 T cell receptor beta chains below, sequenced in a study of response to subunit inactivated influenza vaccine. TCRdb reprocessed the RT-PCR reads with MiXCR, giving one entry per CDR3 protein. The table has under 950,000 distinct CDR3 sequences, about 20% seen once. The sample here was PBMCs from blood, taken less than 6 days after vaccination. The receptors here all came from a man aged 50-60 years who received an inactivated influenza vaccine.

A few counts support this clonotype. This chain links TRBV6-2 or TRBV6-3 with TRBJ2-1; D gene uncertain. The V end lost 2 bases, the J end lost 7 bases, and 6 bases lay between the germline ends. This CDR3 is 12 amino acids long. Germline CDR1 reads MNHEY; CDR2 reads SVGEGT. The CDR3 sequence is CASSYDGNEQFF. In DNA, the CDR3 is TGTGCCAGCAGTTACGACGGTAATGAGCAGTTCTTC.

This clonotype showed up just a few times. The gene calls are TRBV6-2 or TRBV6-3 and TRBJ2-2, with 9 nucleotides matching TRBD2. The CDR3 length is 17 residues. J was trimmed by 7 bases and V by 8 bases; bases with no gene match: 17. Germline V gene data show CDR1 as MNHEY and CDR2 as SVGEGT. DNA of the CDR3: TGTGCCAGCCTCAAGGCACTAGCGGGCCCCCTGGACGGGGAGCTGTTTTTT. Its protein is CASLKALAGPLDGELFF.

The chain has TRBV9 and TRBJ1-4, with no clear D. In germline, CDR1 is SGDLS, CDR2 YYNGEE. This CDR3 spans 15 amino acids. V was shortened by 0 bases and J by 5 bases, with 11 bases between the two germline ends. CDR3 nucleotides: TGTGCCAGCAGCGTAGAGGACGGTGAAAATGAAAAACTGTTTTTT. This translates into CASSVEDGENEKLFF.

In this sample, this clonotype is medium-sized. CDR3 amino acids: CSVDRPQGTDTQYF. CDR3 nucleotides: TGCAGCGTTGATAGGCCCCAGGGCACAGATACGCAGTATTTT. The V and J genes are TRBV29-1 and TRBJ2-3; D is unclear. CDR1 is SQVTM and CDR2 is ANQGSEA in the germline V gene. This CDR3 has 14 residues. The V end was cut by 3 bases, the J end by 1 base, with 11 bases between.

The V and J genes are TRBV9 and TRBJ1-3, with D perhaps matching TRBD1 (5 bases). The germline V and J ends were trimmed by 0 bases and 3 bases, with 10 bases remaining between them. This CDR3 comprises 15 residues. Per germline, CDR1 SGDLS and CDR2 YYNGEE. The CDR3 sequence: CASSVDGGSGNTIYF. The CDR3 region has the DNA TGTGCCAGCAGCGTAGATGGGGGAAGTGGAAACACCATATATTTT. The full variable domain, completed using reference TRBV9 and TRBJ1-3, is DSGVTQTPKHLITATGQRVTLRCSPRSGDLSVYWYQQSLDQGLQFLIQYYNGEERAKGNILERFSAQQFPDLHSELNLSSLELGDSALYFCASSVDGGSGNTIYFGEGSWLTVV.

The chain joins TRBV10-3 to TRBJ2-2; 9 nucleotides agree with TRBD1. The CDR3 is 15 amino acids. Germline values: CDR1 ENHRY, CDR2 SYGVKD. V gave up 6 bases and J gave up 0 bases; unmatched junction bases: 2. The CDR3 DNA reads as TGTGCCATCAGAGACAGGGGGACGAACACCGGGGAGCTGTTTTTT. Its protein is CAIRDRGTNTGELFF.

The V call is TRBV12-3 or TRBV12-4, the J call TRBJ2-1; D not resolved. CDR3 length equals 15 residues. V shed 6 bases and J shed 6 bases, with 18 bases lying between them. This CDR3 reads CASSLRRLDPNEQFF. The CDR3 DNA reads TGTGCCAGCAGCCTCCGACGTTTAGACCCCAATGAGCAGTTCTTC.

The CDR3 DNA reads TGTGCCAGCTCACCAACGGGAGGTGCCGAGCAGTACTTC. The encoded protein is CASSPTGGAEQYF. The V gene is TRBV18, the J gene TRBJ2-7; 7 positions match TRBD2. The germline gives CDR1 KGHSH, CDR2 LQKENI. The trim removed 2 bases at V and 6 bases at J, leaving 4 bases unmatched. This CDR3 spans 13 amino acids. The variable domain in full, completed from reference TRBV18 and TRBJ2-7, reads NAGVMQNPRHLVRRRGQEARLRCSPMKGHSHVYWYRQLPEEGLKFMVYLQKENIIDESGMPKERFSAEFPKEGPSILRIQQVVRGDSAAYFCASSPTGGAEQYFGPGTRLTVT.

This clonotype was found a few times. The CDR3 region is CSARTVLASEQFF. CDR3 coding DNA: TGCAGTGCTAGGACCGTACTAGCCAGTGAGCAGTTCTTC. The chain is built from TRBV20-1 and TRBJ2-1, with a tentative D call TRBD2 (6 bases). CDR3 length: 13 amino acids. V was shortened by 3 bases and J by 9 bases, with 15 bases between the two germline ends. Germline lookup yields CDR1 DFQATT and CDR2 SNEGSKA (reference sequence).

The V gene is TRBV27, the J gene TRBJ1-2; 7 nucleotides agree with TRBD1. Germline V CDR1 and CDR2: MNHEY, SMNVEV (reference sequence). The CDR3 runs 15 residues. The trim removed 6 bases at V and 1 base at J, leaving 8 bases unmatched. The CDR3 region has the DNA TGTGCCAGCAGCCGCGGGACAGATCATAACTATGGCTACACCTTC. This gives the protein CASSRGTDHNYGYTF.

Remarks on this clonotype: At one end the junction does not follow the germline gene, possibly because of a read error. The J gene is TRBJ2-1, the V gene TRBV25-1, with D maybe TRBD2 (6 bases). This CDR3 region has 11 residues. Germline V CDR1 and CDR2: MGHDK, SYGVNS. The CDR3 bases are TGTGCCAGCAGTGACCGGGACTCCGTATACTTC. Translation: CASSDRDSVYF.

The CDR3 DNA is TGCAGTGCTAGTAACTATGAGCGGAACTCCTACGAGCAGTACTTC. Translating gives CSASNYERNSYEQYF. This chain joins TRBV20-1 and TRBJ2-7, with D possibly being TRBD2 (5 bases). CDR3 length equals 15 residues. V lost 3 bases and J 0 bases, leaving 15 bases between the germline ends. In germline, CDR1 is DFQATT, CDR2 SNEGSKA (reference sequence).

V usage is TRBV18 and J usage is TRBJ1-1; D is perhaps TRBD1 (6 bases). Trimming pared 4 bases from V and 0 bases from J, leaving 18 bases between. The CDR3 is made up of 17 amino acids. Germline CDR1 reads KGHSH; CDR2 reads LQKENI. CDR3 sequence (DNA): TGTGCCAGCTCACTCGGTATTGGGGGGCGCCTGAACACTGAAGCTTTCTTT. Its protein product is CASSLGIGGRLNTEAFF.

This clonotype was seen ten or more times. The chain couples TRBV27 to TRBJ2-1; 11 nucleotides agree with TRBD2. The germline V gene encodes CDR1 MNHEY and CDR2 SMNVEV (reference sequence). V lost 6 bases to trimming and J lost 4 bases; unmatched junction nucleotides: 5. The CDR3 spans 15 residues. For the CDR3, the DNA is TGTGCCAGCAGCGATGGGACTAGCGGTTACAATGAGCAGTTCTTC. As protein: CASSDGTSGYNEQFF.

This clonotype showed up just a few times. The rearrangement uses TRBV10-3 and TRBJ2-3; 13 bases are shared with TRBD2. The CDR3 consists of 19 residues. The germline gives CDR1 ENHRY, CDR2 SYGVKD. J lost 5 bases, V lost 5 bases, and 16 bases had no gene match. The chain's CDR3 is CAISPTLPGLAGSGDTQYF. CDR3 in DNA: TGTGCCATCAGTCCAACTTTACCGGGACTAGCGGGGTCGGGAGATACGCAGTATTTT.

Of note for this clonotype: A read error may explain this, as a much larger clone is one base away. The chain uses TRBV20-1 and TRBJ2-7; tentatively, D is TRBD2 (5 bases). Germline CDR1 reads DFQATT; CDR2 reads SNEGSKA (reference sequence). Trimming pared 0 bases from V and 0 bases from J, leaving 9 bases between. CDR3 length equals 14 residues. The DNA for the CDR3 is TGCAGTGCTAGAGATCGGCGGGTCTCCTACGAGCAGTACTTC. Translating gives CSARDRRVSYEQYF.

V usage is TRBV12-3 or TRBV12-4 and J usage is TRBJ1-2, with D hard to call. The CDR3 is 15 residues long. With 5 bases removed from V and 8 bases from J, the gap between germline ends came to 21 bases. In DNA, the CDR3 is TGTGCCAGCAGTCCGATTCGCCGATCCCAATGGGGCTACACCTTC. This gives the protein CASSPIRRSQWGYTF.

The chain couples TRBV12-3 or TRBV12-4 to TRBJ1-2; TRBD1 matches 8 bases. The CDR3 extends over 13 amino acids. With V trimmed by 6 bases and J by 5 bases, 5 bases remained unmatched. The CDR3 sequence is CASSTGGIYGYTF. DNA of the CDR3: TGTGCCAGCAGCACAGGGGGAATTTATGGCTACACCTTC.